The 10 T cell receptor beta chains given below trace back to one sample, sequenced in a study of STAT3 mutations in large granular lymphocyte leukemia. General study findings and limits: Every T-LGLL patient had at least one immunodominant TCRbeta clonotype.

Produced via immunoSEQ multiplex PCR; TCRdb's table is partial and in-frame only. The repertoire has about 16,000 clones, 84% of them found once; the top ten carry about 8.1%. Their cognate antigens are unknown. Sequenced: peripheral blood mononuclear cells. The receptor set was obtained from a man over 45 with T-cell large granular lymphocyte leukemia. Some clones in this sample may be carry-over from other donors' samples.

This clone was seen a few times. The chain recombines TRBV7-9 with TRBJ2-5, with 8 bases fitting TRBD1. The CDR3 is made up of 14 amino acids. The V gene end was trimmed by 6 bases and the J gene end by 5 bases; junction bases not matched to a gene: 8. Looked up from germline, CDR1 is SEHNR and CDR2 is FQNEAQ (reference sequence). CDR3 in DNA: TGTGCCAGCAGGCCGGACAGGGTTTGGGAGACCCAGTACTTC. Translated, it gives CASRPDRVWETQYF.

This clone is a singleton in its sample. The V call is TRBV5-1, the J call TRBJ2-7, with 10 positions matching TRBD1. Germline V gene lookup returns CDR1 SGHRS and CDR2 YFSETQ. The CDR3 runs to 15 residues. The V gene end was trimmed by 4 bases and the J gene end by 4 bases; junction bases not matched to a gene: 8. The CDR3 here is CASSPEGGQGYEQYF. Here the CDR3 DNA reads TGCGCCAGCAGCCCCGAGGGGGGACAGGGGTACGAGCAGTACTTC.

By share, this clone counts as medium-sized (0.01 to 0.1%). Here the CDR3 reads CAGVGQHNSPLHF. The CDR3 nucleotides read TGTGCCGGCGTGGGACAGCATAATTCACCCCTCCACTTT. The V call is TRBV7-9, the J call TRBJ1-6, with 7 positions matching TRBD1. CDR1 and CDR2 (germline): SEHNR, FQNEAQ (reference sequence). CDR3 length: 13 residues. V trimming: 11 bases; J trimming: 5 bases; junction bases outside the gene matches: 6.

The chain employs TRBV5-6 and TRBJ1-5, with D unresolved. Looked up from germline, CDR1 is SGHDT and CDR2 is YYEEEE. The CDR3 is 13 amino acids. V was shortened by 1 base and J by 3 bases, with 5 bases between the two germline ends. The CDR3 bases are TGTGCCAGCAGCTTGTGGGACAATCAGCCCCAGCATTTT. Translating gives CASSLWDNQPQHF.

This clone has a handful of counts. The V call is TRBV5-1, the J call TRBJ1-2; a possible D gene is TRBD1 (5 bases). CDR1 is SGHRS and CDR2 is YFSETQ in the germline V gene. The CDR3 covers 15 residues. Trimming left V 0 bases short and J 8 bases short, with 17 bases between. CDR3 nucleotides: TGCGCCAGCAGCTTGGGGGGCAGGGTAAGGGAAGGCTACACCTTC. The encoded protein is CASSLGGRVREGYTF.

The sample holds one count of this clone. CDR3 in amino acids: CATSRDTNQPQHF. CDR3 coding DNA: TGTGCCACCAGCAGAGATACAAATCAGCCCCAGCATTTT. The V gene is TRBV15, the J gene TRBJ1-5; D is unclear. Trimming left V 0 bases short and J 4 bases short, with 4 bases between. The CDR3 extends over 13 amino acids. Germline values: CDR1 LNHNV, CDR2 YYDKDF (reference sequence).

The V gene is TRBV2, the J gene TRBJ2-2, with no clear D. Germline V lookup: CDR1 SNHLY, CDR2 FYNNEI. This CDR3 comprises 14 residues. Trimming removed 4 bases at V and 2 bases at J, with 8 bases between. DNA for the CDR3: TGTGCCAGCAGTGCCCGAGTTAACACCGGGGAGCTGTTTTTT. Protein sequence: CASSARVNTGELFF.

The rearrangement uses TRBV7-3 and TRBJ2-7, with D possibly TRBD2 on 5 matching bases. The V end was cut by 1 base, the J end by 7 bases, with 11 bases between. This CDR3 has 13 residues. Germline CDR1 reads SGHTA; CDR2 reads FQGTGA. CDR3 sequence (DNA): TGTGCCAGCAGCTTAAACCTAGCCGGTGAGCAGTACTTC. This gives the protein CASSLNLAGEQYF.

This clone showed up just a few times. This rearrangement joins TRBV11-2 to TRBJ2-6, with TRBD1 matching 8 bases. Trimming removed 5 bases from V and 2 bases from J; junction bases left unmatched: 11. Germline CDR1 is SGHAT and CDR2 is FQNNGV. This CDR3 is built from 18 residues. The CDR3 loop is CASSPRGRGQAGANVLTF. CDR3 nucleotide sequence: TGTGCCAGCAGCCCTCGGGGCAGGGGGCAAGCTGGGGCCAACGTCCTGACTTTC.

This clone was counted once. CDR3 DNA sequence: TGTGCCAGCAGCGCTCGACAGACCCAAGATGAAAAACTGTTTTTT. Translating gives CASSARQTQDEKLFF. The V gene is TRBV7-9, the J gene TRBJ1-4; a weak D match, TRBD1 (5 bases). V lost 5 bases and J lost 6, with 16 bases in between. The germline gives CDR1 SEHNR, CDR2 FQNEAQ (reference sequence). This CDR3 is built from 15 residues.